The clone carrying this T cell receptor beta chain was seen a few times. What it binds is unknown. This entry is derived from a study of T-cell memory formation after mild COVID-19. Study observations and caveats: The second-wave clones peaking on day 37 were not confirmed as SARS-CoV-2-specific. Pre-infection memory contained some responding clones, which suggested that cross-reactive memory had joined.

One entry per CDR3 protein, called by TCRdb with MiXCR from the 5' RACE reads. Altogether roughly 400,000 distinct CDR3 sequences are present, under 20% being singletons, with the ten largest covering 20% to 25%. Sequencing input: PBMCs or a T cell subset sorted from them (not recorded which). This sequence was found in a man between 18 and 29 years old who had mild COVID-19 (a few samples of this study predate the infection). Cell type and time point are not known.

CDR3 region: CASSQESGAIEQYF. In DNA, the CDR3 is TGCGCCAGCAGCCAAGAATCAGGTGCCATCGAGCAGTACTTC. The V gene is TRBV4-1, the J gene TRBJ2-7, with D unresolved. CDR3 length equals 14 residues. V lost 0 bases to trimming and J lost 6 bases, with 12 bases between them. Germline V lookup: CDR1 MGHRA, CDR2 YSYEKL.